These 27 T cell receptor beta chains were all obtained from the same sample, sequenced in a study of blood T cells in healthy people across ages (dated by TCRdb to between 2015 and 2016). The library was prepared using 5' RACE. Data came from an Illumina HiSeq 2500. A second PCR of roughly 6 to 11 cycles was run with a J-beta primer mix and a sample-barcoded 5' primer. TCRdb trimmed public reads at Q25 via fastp, called clones via MiXCR and kept in-frame beta chains. CDR3 protein sequences are deduplicated, and each keeps its most common genes and DNA. This sample lists approximately 900,000 distinct CDR3 sequences; under 50% were detected once. Around an eighth of the sample comes from the top ten. Input material: blood. Receptor source: a man younger than 40 in good health.

V usage is TRBV7-2 and J usage is TRBJ2-1; TRBD2 aligns across 7 bases. The CDR3 spans 15 residues. Germline trimming cut 6 bases from V and 0 bases from J; bases unmatched to any gene: 5. Germline CDR1 and CDR2: SGHTA and FQGNSA. CDR3 sequence reads: CASSFAGASYNEQFF. CDR3 DNA: TGTGCCAGCAGTTTCGCGGGAGCCTCCTACAATGAGCAGTTCTTC.

The chain links TRBV10-3 to TRBJ2-4; 7 nucleotides match TRBD2. The germline CDR1 and CDR2 sequences are ENHRY and SYGVKD. This CDR3 spans 14 amino acids. After removal of 0 bases from V and 7 bases from J, the junction contained 3 bases not matched to a gene. CDR3 DNA: TGTGCCATCAGTGAGTCTCAGGGAGGGAACATTCAGTACTTC. This sequence encodes CAISESQGGNIQYF.

CDR3 sequence reads: CASSPGVGNQETQYF. DNA of the CDR3: TGCGCCAGCAGCCCAGGCGTGGGCAACCAAGAGACCCAGTACTTC. The chain uses TRBV4-1 and TRBJ2-5; D is uncertain. The V end lost 4 bases, the J end lost 0 bases, and 12 bases lay between the germline ends. The CDR3 spans 15 residues. Germline CDR1 reads MGHRA; CDR2 reads YSYEKL.

CDR3: CSARTPDGAEAFF. The CDR3 coding sequence is TGCAGTGCTAGGACCCCCGACGGCGCTGAAGCTTTCTTT. The V call is TRBV20-1, the J call TRBJ1-1; D gene ambiguous. Trimming cost V 3 bases and J 6 bases, with 14 bases left between them. CDR3 length: 13 amino acids. Germline CDR1 is DFQATT and CDR2 is SNEGSKA (reference sequence).

There are many counts of this clonotype. The chain combines TRBV28 with TRBJ1-2; D is possibly TRBD1 (5 bases). Germline CDR1 and CDR2: MDHEN and SYDVKM. This CDR3 is 15 amino acids long. Trimming shortened V by 6 bases and J by 4 bases, and 18 bases separated the two germline ends. CDR3 protein: CASSKKGVGGYGYTF. DNA for the CDR3: TGTGCCAGCAGCAAAAAGGGCGTCGGGGGCTATGGCTACACCTTC.

This clonotype was observed once. The gene calls are TRBV11-2 and TRBJ2-7; 7 nucleotides match TRBD2. Trimming cost V 1 base and J 2 bases; bases outside gene matches: 11. This CDR3 region has 17 residues. CDR1 is SGHAT and CDR2 is FQNNGV in the germline V gene. In DNA form, the CDR3 reads TGTGCCAGCAGCTTAGCTGATGCGGGGGTACCTACCTACGAGCAGTACTTC. It yields the protein CASSLADAGVPTYEQYF. Variable domain in full (rest from reference TRBV11-2 and TRBJ2-7): EAGVAQSPRYKIIEKRQSVAFWCNPISGHATLYWYQQILGQGPKLLIQFQNNGVVDDSQLPKDRFSAERLKGVDSTLKIQPAKLEDSAVYLCASSLADAGVPTYEQYFGPGTRLTVT.

This clonotype was seen just once. Here the CDR3 DNA reads TGTGCCAGCATGAGGGGGTTCAGCGAAAAACTGTTTTTT. Its protein is CASMRGFSEKLFF. The chain employs TRBV12-3 or TRBV12-4 and TRBJ1-4; D might be TRBD1 (6 bases). This CDR3 is 13 amino acids long. Trimming took off 7 bases at V and 8 bases at J, with 14 bases between the two ends.

The V gene is TRBV6-6, the J gene TRBJ2-7; 7 nucleotides align to TRBD2. The J segment lost 5 bases and the V segment lost 6 bases, leaving 4 bases of the junction unmatched. Per the germline V gene, CDR1 is MNHNY and CDR2 is SVGAGI (reference sequence). CDR3 length: 12 residues. CDR3 loop: CASSGLGDEQYF. The CDR3 DNA sequence: TGTGCCAGCAGCGGACTAGGAGACGAGCAGTACTTC.

This rearrangement joins TRBV5-1 to TRBJ2-2, with D unclear. The CDR3 has 15 amino acids. The V and J ends lost 5 bases and 0 bases respectively, with 11 bases between them. Looked up from germline, CDR1 is SGHRS and CDR2 is YFSETQ. The CDR3 DNA sequence: TGCGCCAGCAGTGAGAGACCGTCGAACACCGGGGAGCTGTTTTTT. This encodes CASSERPSNTGELFF. The complete variable domain, with remaining parts taken from reference TRBV5-1 and TRBJ2-2, reads KAGVTQTPRYLIKTRGQQVTLSCSPISGHRSVSWYQQTPGQGLQFLFEYFSETQRNKGNFPGRFSGRQFSNSRSEMNVSTLELGDSALYLCASSERPSNTGELFFGEGSRLTVL.

A few counts support this clonotype. V and J are TRBV4-2 and TRBJ1-4; possibly TRBD1 for D (5 bases). Germline V gene data show CDR1 as LGHNA and CDR2 as YNFKEQ. V lost 0 bases and J 4 bases, leaving 12 bases between the germline ends. CDR3 length equals 16 residues. The chain's CDR3 is CASSQEDSAFNEKLFF. The CDR3 DNA reads TGTGCCAGCAGCCAAGAAGACAGCGCGTTTAATGAAAAACTGTTTTTT.

This sequence joins TRBV4-1 and TRBJ1-5; no firm D call. Germline V gene data show CDR1 as MGHRA and CDR2 as YSYEKL. The CDR3 length is 17 residues. The V and J ends lost 0 bases and 1 base respectively, with 13 bases between them. DNA of the CDR3: TGCGCCAGCAGCCAAGATCAGTGGCCAGAGAGCAATCAGCCCCAGCATTTT. It translates to CASSQDQWPESNQPQHF.

The chain employs TRBV27 and TRBJ2-7; 7 bases fit TRBD2. With the DNA end fitting TRBJ2-5 better, the J assignment may be wrong. The CDR3 contains 14 residues. CDR1 and CDR2 (germline): MNHEY, SMNVEV (reference sequence). CDR3 sequence reads: CASSRDYLPETQYF. As DNA, the CDR3 is TGTGCCAGCAGCAGGGACTACCTTCCCGAGACCCAGTACTTC.

The chain uses TRBV4-2 and TRBJ2-5; D gene unclear. V was trimmed by 6 bases and J by 5 bases, leaving 10 bases between them. This CDR3 spans 12 amino acids. Germline CDR1 LGHNA, CDR2 YNFKEQ. CDR3 bases: TGTGCCAGCAGATTTGCTGGGGAGACCCAGTACTTC. Encoded protein: CASRFAGETQYF.

The genes are TRBV12-3 or TRBV12-4 and TRBJ2-1; TRBD1 aligns across 9 bases. This CDR3 spans 15 amino acids. The V and J ends lost 6 bases and 7 bases, in that order; junction bases with no gene match: 10. CDR3 bases: TGTGCCAGCAGAAATACAGGGGGCGCATTGAATGAGCAGTTCTTC. This codes for CASRNTGGALNEQFF.

This clonotype was found once. The V gene is TRBV20-1, the J gene TRBJ2-1; TRBD1 aligns across 7 bases. This CDR3 spans 14 amino acids. Per germline, CDR1 DFQATT and CDR2 SNEGSKA (reference sequence). V lost 4 bases to trimming and J lost 8 bases; unmatched junction nucleotides: 11. DNA of the CDR3: TGCAGTGCTATAGCGACAGGGTTTAGGGATGAGCAGTTCTTC. Amino acids: CSAIATGFRDEQFF.

This clonotype was picked up a small number of times. This chain uses TRBV27 with TRBJ2-7, with D perhaps matching TRBD1 (6 bases). V dropped 8 bases and J dropped 0 bases, with 14 bases sitting between them. Germline-derived CDR1 and CDR2 are MNHEY and SMNVEV (reference sequence). The CDR3 runs to 14 residues. The CDR3 region has the DNA TGTGCCAGCGCACCCTGGGGGCTCTCCTACGAGCAGTACTTC. Translation gives CASAPWGLSYEQYF.

About this clonotype: Relative to the germline gene, one junction end is altered; a read error may explain this. The genes are TRBV28 and TRBJ2-3; D ambiguous. CDR1 MDHEN and CDR2 SYDVKM come from the germline V gene. CDR3 length equals 14 residues. The CDR3 protein is CASNLSSPVDTQYF. Here the CDR3 DNA reads TGTGCCAGCAATTTATCCTCCCCGGTAGATACGCAGTATTTT.

The chain carries TRBV5-1 and TRBJ2-7, with 10 bases that match TRBD2. This CDR3 spans 15 amino acids. V shed 4 bases and J 3 bases; nucleotides not matched to a gene: 7. Germline V lookup: CDR1 SGHRS, CDR2 YFSETQ. CDR3 in amino acids: CASSQTLAGNYEQYF. DNA for the CDR3: TGCGCCAGCAGCCAAACACTAGCGGGGAACTACGAGCAGTACTTC.

The chain carries TRBV28 and TRBJ2-1; 10 bases fit TRBD2. This CDR3 spans 16 amino acids. Germline CDR1 reads MDHEN; CDR2 reads SYDVKM. J lost 7 bases, V lost 2 bases, and 8 bases had no gene match. CDR3 DNA: TGTGCCAGCAGTTTACTAGCGGGGGTCCGGGTTAATGAGCAGTTCTTC. Amino acids: CASSLLAGVRVNEQFF. Full variable domain (rest looked up from reference TRBV28 and TRBJ2-1): DVKVTQSSRYLVKRTGEKVFLECVQDMDHENMFWYRQDPGLGLRLIYFSYDVKMKEKGDIPEGYSVSREKKERFSLILESASTNQTSMYLCASSLLAGVRVNEQFFGPGTRLTVL.

The chain uses TRBV6-5 and TRBJ2-4, with no clear D. Germline values: CDR1 MNHEY, CDR2 SVGAGI. The CDR3 has 13 amino acids. V lost 4 bases and J 13 bases, leaving 17 bases between the germline ends. The CDR3 bases are TGTGCCAGCAGTTCCGACACGATGGGTGAGCAGTACTTC. As protein: CASSSDTMGEQYF.

The chain joins TRBV4-1 to TRBJ1-4; D is unclear. The ends were cut back, 7 bases at V and 8 bases at J, with 11 bases in the middle. The CDR3 has 12 residues. The germline V gene encodes CDR1 MGHRA and CDR2 YSYEKL. DNA for the CDR3: TGCGCCAGCATGACCCGAGGGGAAAAACTGTTTTTT. Translating it yields CASMTRGEKLFF.

The V and J genes are TRBV7-9 and TRBJ2-7; 10 nucleotides line up with TRBD2. CDR3 length: 15 amino acids. V was pared by 3 bases and J by 0 bases, with 2 bases of the junction left unmatched. From germline, CDR1 is SEHNR and CDR2 FQNEAQ (reference sequence). The CDR3 region has the DNA TGTGCCAGCAGCTTCGGGACTAGCGCCTCCTACGAGCAGTACTTC. This gives the protein CASSFGTSASYEQYF.

V and J are TRBV7-9 and TRBJ1-6; possible D gene TRBD1, 6 bases. V was trimmed by 3 bases and J by 5 bases, leaving 14 bases between them. CDR3 length: 16 amino acids. CDR1 SEHNR and CDR2 FQNEAQ come from the germline V gene (reference sequence). The CDR3 spells CASSFISGTHNSPLHF. The CDR3 bases are TGTGCCAGCAGCTTTATTTCCGGGACACATAATTCACCCCTCCACTTT. The entire variable domain, with the rest obtained from reference TRBV7-9 and TRBJ1-6, is as follows: DTGVSQNPRHKITKRGQNVTFRCDPISEHNRLYWYRQTLGQGPEFLTYFQNEAQLEKSRLLSDRFSAERPKGSFSTLEIQRTEQGDSAMYLCASSFISGTHNSPLHFGNGTRLTVT.

This clonotype was recorded once. The J gene is TRBJ2-7, the V gene TRBV9; either TRBD1 or TRBD2 may fit D (5 bases each). The CDR3 sequence is 17 residues long. Germline V gene lookup returns CDR1 SGDLS and CDR2 YYNGEE. Trimming removed 4 bases at V and 0 bases at J, with 20 bases between. The CDR3 DNA is TGTGCCAGCAGCCACCCCGCTGGGGGTCACAGCTCCTACGAGCAGTACTTC. This gives the protein CASSHPAGGHSSYEQYF.

This sequence joins TRBV4-1 and TRBJ2-3; the D call may be TRBD1 or TRBD2 (5 bases each). Trimming removed 3 bases at V and 3 bases at J, with 13 bases between. Germline CDR1 MGHRA, CDR2 YSYEKL. The CDR3 is made up of 15 amino acids. For the CDR3, the DNA is TGCGCCAGCAGCCACCGGGACGGGGAGACAGATACGCAGTATTTT. Amino acids: CASSHRDGETDTQYF.

This clonotype showed up just a few times. CDR3 in amino acids: CASSQDTGGAPNEQFF. CDR3 bases: TGTGCCAGCAGCCAAGATACCGGCGGGGCCCCCAATGAGCAGTTCTTC. The chain uses TRBV4-2 and TRBJ2-1, with a possible D match to TRBD2 (6 bases). Deletions cut 0 bases from V and 6 bases from J, with 15 bases between. From germline, CDR1 is LGHNA and CDR2 YNFKEQ. The CDR3 runs 16 residues.

The V call is TRBV2, the J call TRBJ2-3; no clear D. The CDR3 has 14 amino acids. V lost 6 bases to trimming and J lost 0 bases, with 10 bases between them. In germline, CDR1 is SNHLY, CDR2 FYNNEI. CDR3 loop: CASRGTPSTDTQYF. In DNA form, the CDR3 reads TGTGCCAGCAGAGGCACCCCGAGCACAGATACGCAGTATTTT. Drawing the rest from reference TRBV2 and TRBJ2-3, the complete variable domain is EPEVTQTPSHQVTQMGQEVILRCVPISNHLYFYWYRQILGQKVEFLVSFYNNEISEKSEIFDDQFSVERPDGSNFTLKIRSTKLEDSAMYFCASRGTPSTDTQYFGPGTRLTVL.